The rows below give T cell receptor beta chains drawn from one sample of a study of blood T cell repertoires in COVID-19. Clones were sequenced by immunoSEQ multiplex PCR, and TCRdb holds only the in-frame ones, with some missing. The sample shows about 190,000 clones, more than 70% of them seen only once. Material for sequencing was peripheral blood. Every receptor here comes from a woman aged 80 or over with active or convalescent COVID-19. Both conserved end residues are part of each CDR3. Fields, in order: clone size, V gene, J gene, D gene, CDR3 DNA, CDR3 protein. The D gene is left open where the match is weak. Clone size is shown for a subset of rows, as once, few, many or a class of expanded clone.

.	TRBV4-1	TRBJ2-6	TRBD1	TGCGCCAGCAGCCCGGGACAGGGGGACTCTGGGGCCAACGTCCTGACTTTC	CASSPGQGDSGANVLTF
once	TRBV5-8	TRBJ1-4	.	TGTGCCAGCAGCTTGGTCCAAACTAATGAAAAACTGTTTTTT	CASSLVQTNEKLFF
.	TRBV19	TRBJ1-2	.	TGTGCCACCACCCTCAGTAACTATGGCTACACCTTC	CATTLSNYGYTF
.	TRBV7-2	TRBJ2-1	TRBD2	TGTGCCAGCAGAGCCGGGACTAGCGGGTACAATGAGCAGTTCTTC	CASRAGTSGYNEQFF
.	TRBV28	TRBJ1-1	.	TGTGCCAGCAGTCTCCCCCGCGGGGAAGCTTTCTTT	CASSLPRGEAFF
few	TRBV27	TRBJ2-2	.	TGTGCCAGCAGTTTATTGGCAGGGGCGGTGACCACCGGGGAGCTGTTTTTT	CASSLLAGAVTTGELFF
.	TRBV15	TRBJ1-5	TRBD1	TGTGCCACCAGCAGAGATGGGACAGGGGTCCTTCAGCCCCAGCATTTT	CATSRDGTGVLQPQHF
once	TRBV6-5	TRBJ1-4	TRBD1	TGTGCCAGCAGGGGACAGGGAGGGGAAAAACTGTTTTTT	CASRGQGGEKLFF
once	TRBV24-1	TRBJ1-2	.	TGTGCCACTTATGACAGAAACTATGGCTACACCTTC	CATYDRNYGYTF
.	TRBV19	TRBJ1-2	.	TGTGCCAGTAGTCCACGGGGGAAAACTGGCTATGGCTACACCTTC	CASSPRGKTGYGYTF
.	TRBV18	TRBJ1-2	.	TGTGCCAGCTCACCACTAGTTAGCTATGGCTACACCTTC	CASSPLVSYGYTF
.	TRBV6-6	TRBJ1-2	.	TGTGCCAGCAGTTATCAAAGGGACACTCCGGAGGGCTACACCTTC	CASSYQRDTPEGYTF
.	TRBV5-1	TRBJ2-3	TRBD2	TGCGCCAGCAGCTATGAAACAACTAGCGGGGGTGGGGATACGCAGTATTTT	CASSYETTSGGGDTQYF
few	TRBV2	TRBJ1-2	.	TGTGCCAGCCACACAACCGTTAACTATGGCTACACCTTC	CASHTTVNYGYTF
.	TRBV28	TRBJ1-2	TRBD1	TGTGCCAGCTGGTCGGCAGGACAGGGAGGGGGCTATGGCTACACCTTC	CASWSAGQGGGYGYTF
few	TRBV28	TRBJ1-4	TRBD1	TGTGCCAGCAGTTCATATCCCGGGACAGGCCTTGAAAAACTGTTTTTT	CASSSYPGTGLEKLFF
few	TRBV27	TRBJ1-4	TRBD1	TGTGCCAGCAGTTCCAGGACAGGGACTAATGAAAAACTGTTTTTT	CASSSRTGTNEKLFF
.	TRBV28	TRBJ1-5	.	TGTGCCAGCAAAACTCGGTTCGACAATCAGCCCCAGCATTTT	CASKTRFDNQPQHF
.	TRBV7-6	TRBJ2-3	TRBD1	TGTGCCAGCAGCCGACGGGACAGGCCTAGCACAGATACGCAGTATTTT	CASSRRDRPSTDTQYF
few	TRBV6-1	TRBJ1-3	.	TGTGCCAGCAGTGAACGACAGCCTGGAAACACCATATATTTT	CASSERQPGNTIYF
.	TRBV5-5	TRBJ1-2	TRBD1	TGTGCCAGCAGCGTAGCCGGGACAGAAGGCTATGGCTACACCTTC	CASSVAGTEGYGYTF
once	TRBV5-1	TRBJ2-5	.	TGCGCCAGCAGCTTTGGAGGGAGGCAGGAGACCCAGTACTTC	CASSFGGRQETQYF
.	TRBV5-6	TRBJ1-1	TRBD1	TGTGCCAGCACGGGACAGGGGGCTCAGAACACTGAAGCTTTCTTT	CASTGQGAQNTEAFF
.	TRBV18	TRBJ2-3	TRBD2	TGTGCCAGCTCACCGCTTGGACTAGCGGGGGCAGATACGCAGTATTTT	CASSPLGLAGADTQYF
.	TRBV5-1	TRBJ2-5	TRBD1	TGCGCCAGCAGCCCGACAGGGTTTCGGGAGACCCAGTACTTC	CASSPTGFRETQYF
.	TRBV27	TRBJ2-7	.	TGTGCCAGCAGTTTTATGGCCTCCTACGAGCAGTACTTC	CASSFMASYEQYF